This T cell receptor (beta chain) was documented in a study of T cells in Graves' hyperthyroidism and ophthalmopathy. This clonotype has at least ten counts. The antigen is not known. V dropped 1 base and J dropped 1 base, with 10 bases sitting between them. The germline CDR1 and CDR2 sequences are MNHEY and SVGAGI. The CDR3 is made up of 15 amino acids. TCR beta CDR3 regions were amplified from RNA transcripts. HTBI primers were employed in a first-round RT-PCR of the TCR CDR3. MiXCR was run by TCRdb on the multiplex PCR reads, yielding one entry per CDR3 protein. The sample has over 250,000 distinct CDR3 sequences; less than 30% are singletons. Study-wide findings and caveats: Ophthalmopathy stood apart from stable hyperthyroidism in a 13 V-J model.

Diagnosing involved the use of clinical symptoms, serum thyroxine and TRAb, thyroid ultrasound and orbital computed tomography. Predating any ophthalmopathy symptoms, the blood sample was taken at first hyperthyroidism diagnosis. Sequenced input: blood. The source of this sequence is a man between 35 and 55 years old with Graves' hyperthyroidism that later progressed to Graves' ophthalmopathy. The chain joins TRBV6-5 to TRBJ2-5; D is perhaps TRBD1 or TRBD2 (5 bases each). Here the CDR3 DNA reads TGTGCCAGCAGTTACTTAAGGGGACCCCAAGAGACCCAGTACTTC. Translating gives CASSYLRGPQETQYF.